This T cell receptor beta chain emerged from a study of blood T cells in healthy people across ages. Study in general: Researchers report that template switching captured about one barcoded beta molecule per two T cells.

Extracted total RNA amounted to at least 5.5 micrograms for each sample. Primers used in a second PCR of about 7 to 12 cycles were a sample-barcoded 5' primer and a J-beta primer mix. TCRdb independently ran MiXCR on the 5' RACE reads; one entry per CDR3 protein. Among 500,000 to 600,000 distinct CDR3 sequences listed, about 26% were seen once. Comment on this clonotype: Antigen: not known.

Trimming left V 4 bases short and J 4 bases short, with 17 bases between. This CDR3 is 16 amino acids long. CDR1 SGHRS and CDR2 YFSETQ come from the germline V gene. Study results and caveats: Estimated diversity across one million T cells was deemed an underestimate. Since the PBMCs were unsorted, naive and antigen-experienced cells could not be conclusively compared.

This receptor was taken from a woman aged 70-85 years in good health. The sequencing sample was made of blood. V is TRBV5-1 and J is TRBJ2-2; D is perhaps TRBD1 or TRBD2 (5 bases each). The chain's CDR3 is CASSRKTGRTTGELFF. DNA of the CDR3: TGCGCCAGCAGCCGCAAAACGGGACGGACCACCGGGGAGCTGTTTTTT.